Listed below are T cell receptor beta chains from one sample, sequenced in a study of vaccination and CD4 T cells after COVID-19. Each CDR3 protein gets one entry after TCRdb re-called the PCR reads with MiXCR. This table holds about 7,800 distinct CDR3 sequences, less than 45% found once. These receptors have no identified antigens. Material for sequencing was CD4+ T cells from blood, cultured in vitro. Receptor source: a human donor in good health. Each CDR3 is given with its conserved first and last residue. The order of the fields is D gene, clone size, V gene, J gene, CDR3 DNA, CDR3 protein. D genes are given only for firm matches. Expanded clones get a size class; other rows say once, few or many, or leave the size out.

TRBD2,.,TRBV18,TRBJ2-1,TGTGCCAGCTCAGTCCTGCCCGCGGGAGGCCTCTCGATCTACAATGAGCAGTTCTTC,CASSVLPAGGLSIYNEQFF
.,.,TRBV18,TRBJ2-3,TGTGCCAGCTCACCACCCAAGCGGACAACAGATACGCAGTATTTT,CASSPPKRTTDTQYF
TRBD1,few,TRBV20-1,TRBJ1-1,TGCAGAGGACAGGCGAACACTGAAGCTTTCTTT,CRGQANTEAFF
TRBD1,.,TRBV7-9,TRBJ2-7,TGTGCCAGCACCGTGGACAGGGGCTACGAGCAGTACTTC,CASTVDRGYEQYF
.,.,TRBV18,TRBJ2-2,TGTGCCAGCTCACCTTCCACCGGGGAGCTGTTTTTT,CASSPSTGELFF
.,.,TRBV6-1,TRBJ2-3,TGTGCCAGCACCCTACAGGGAGCTAGCACAGATACGCAGTATTTT,CASTLQGASTDTQYF
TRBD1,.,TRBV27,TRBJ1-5,TGTGCCAGCAGTTTAAAAGAAGGGGGCGGCAATCAGCCCCAGCATTTT,CASSLKEGGGNQPQHF
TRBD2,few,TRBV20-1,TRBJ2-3,TGCAGTGCTCAACTAGCGGGAGGGGATACGCAGTATTTT,CSAQLAGGDTQYF
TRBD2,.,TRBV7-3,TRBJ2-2,TGTGCCAGCAGCTTAACGCCTACTAGCGGAACCGGGGAGCTGTTTTTT,CASSLTPTSGTGELFF
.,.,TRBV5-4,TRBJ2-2,TGTGCCAGCAGCTCGGGGGAGCTGGACACCGGGGAGCTGTTTTTT,CASSSGELDTGELFF
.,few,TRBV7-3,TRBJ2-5,TGTGCCAGCAGCCCTACAGGGCTCCAAGAGACCCAGTACTTC,CASSPTGLQETQYF
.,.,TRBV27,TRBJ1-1,TGTGCCAGCAGCATCGGACAGAGACACACTGAAGCTTTCTTT,CASSIGQRHTEAFF
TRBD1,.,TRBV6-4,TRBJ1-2,TGTGCCAGCAAGACCACAGGGGTGAGACCATACTATGGCTACACCTTC,CASKTTGVRPYYGYTF
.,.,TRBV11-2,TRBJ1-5,TGTGCCAGCAGCTTTCGACCCAATCAGCCCCAGCATTTT,CASSFRPNQPQHF
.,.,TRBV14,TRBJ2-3,TGTGCCAGCAGCCAGGGACCTGACACGTGGGGGTTTCCAGATACGCAGTATTTT,CASSQGPDTWGFPDTQYF
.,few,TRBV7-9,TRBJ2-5,TGTGCCAGCAGCTCAACGGAGACCCAGTACTTC,CASSSTETQYF
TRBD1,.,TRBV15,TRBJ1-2,TGTGCCACCAGCAGAGGGACAGGGGTCGGTGGCTACACCTTC,CATSRGTGVGGYTF
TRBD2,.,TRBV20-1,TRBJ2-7,TGCAGTGCTAGTAAGGTAGCGGGAGGGTACGAGCAGTACTTC,CSASKVAGGYEQYF
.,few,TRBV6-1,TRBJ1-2,TGTGCCAGCAGTGAGCCGAGGGGAAGGACGCCCTTAGGCTACACCTTC,CASSEPRGRTPLGYTF
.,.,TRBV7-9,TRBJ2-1,TGTGCCAGCAGCTTAGAGGGGACGATGAGGGGCAATGAGCAGTTCTTC,CASSLEGTMRGNEQFF
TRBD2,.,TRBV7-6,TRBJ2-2,TGTGCCAGCAGCTTAGCCGGGACTACGAACACCGGGGAGCTGTTTTTT,CASSLAGTTNTGELFF
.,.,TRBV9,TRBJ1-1,TGTGCCAGCAGCGTAGATACTAGGTCTGAAGCTTTCTTT,CASSVDTRSEAFF
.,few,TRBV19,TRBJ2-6,TGTGCCAGTAGTATAGGGTCCAGGGCTGGGGCCAACGTCCTGACTTTC,CASSIGSRAGANVLTF
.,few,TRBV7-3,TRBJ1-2,TGTGCCAGCAGCTTAGGACAGAGCTATGGCTACACCTTC,CASSLGQSYGYTF
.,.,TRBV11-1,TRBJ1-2,TGTGCCAGCAGCTTACCCGGTTTGGGATCCTATGGCTACACCTTC,CASSLPGLGSYGYTF
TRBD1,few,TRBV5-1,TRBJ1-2,TGCGCCAGCAGCAACGAACCGGGACAGGGAAACTATGGCTACACCTTC,CASSNEPGQGNYGYTF
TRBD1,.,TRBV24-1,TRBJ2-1,TGTGCCACCAGTGCCATGGGACAGGGGGCCGATGAGCAGTTCTTC,CATSAMGQGADEQFF
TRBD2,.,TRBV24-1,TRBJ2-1,TGTGCCACCAGTGACCCTAGCGGGAGCTCCTACAATGAGCAGTTCTTC,CATSDPSGSSYNEQFF
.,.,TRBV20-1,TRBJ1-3,TGCAGTGCTAGGGTTGAAAACACCATATATTTT,CSARVENTIYF
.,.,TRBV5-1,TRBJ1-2,TGCGCCAGCAGCTTGGATGGGGGCGGGGGCTACACCTTC,CASSLDGGGGYTF
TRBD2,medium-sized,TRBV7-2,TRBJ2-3,TGTGCCAGCAGCTTAGCGGGAGGGCCAACAGATACGCAGTATTTT,CASSLAGGPTDTQYF
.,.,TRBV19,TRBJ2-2,TGTGCCAGTATTCAGGGACGGCACACCGGGGAGCTGTTTTTT,CASIQGRHTGELFF
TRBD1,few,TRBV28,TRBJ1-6,TGTGCCGGGGGGGCCTCCCGGATAGGGGGCAATTCACCCCTCCACTTT,CAGGASRIGGNSPLHF
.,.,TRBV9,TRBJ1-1,TGTGCCAGCAGCGTAGGTTGGACCGCCACTGAAGCTCTCTTT,CASSVGWTATEALF
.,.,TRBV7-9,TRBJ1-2,TGTGCCAGCAGCCCAGGGCGTTTTGACTATGGCTACACCTTC,CASSPGRFDYGYTF
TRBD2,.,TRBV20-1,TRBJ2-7,TGCAGTGCTCGACTAGCGGGAGCGGACGAGCAGTACTTC,CSARLAGADEQYF
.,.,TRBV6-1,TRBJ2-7,TGTGCCAGCAGCCGCCCCCCCGGAGTCTGGTACGAGCAGTACTTC,CASSRPPGVWYEQYF
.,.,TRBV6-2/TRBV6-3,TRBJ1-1,TGTGCCAGCAGGTACAGCCAGCCCATGAACACTGAAGCTTTCTTT,CASRYSQPMNTEAFF
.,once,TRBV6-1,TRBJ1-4,TGTGCCAGCAGCCAAACACAAATCGGGGAAAAACTGTTTTTT,CASSQTQIGEKLFF
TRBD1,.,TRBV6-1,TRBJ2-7,TGTGCCAGCATGATTGACGACAGGGCCACCTACGAGCAGTACTTC,CASMIDDRATYEQYF
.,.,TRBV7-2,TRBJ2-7,TGCGCCAGCAGCCAAGATACAACGGCCTACGAGCAGTACTTC,CASSQDTTAYEQYF
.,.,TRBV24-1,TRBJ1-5,TGTGCCACCAGTTATGGCAATCAGCCCCAGCATTTT,CATSYGNQPQHF